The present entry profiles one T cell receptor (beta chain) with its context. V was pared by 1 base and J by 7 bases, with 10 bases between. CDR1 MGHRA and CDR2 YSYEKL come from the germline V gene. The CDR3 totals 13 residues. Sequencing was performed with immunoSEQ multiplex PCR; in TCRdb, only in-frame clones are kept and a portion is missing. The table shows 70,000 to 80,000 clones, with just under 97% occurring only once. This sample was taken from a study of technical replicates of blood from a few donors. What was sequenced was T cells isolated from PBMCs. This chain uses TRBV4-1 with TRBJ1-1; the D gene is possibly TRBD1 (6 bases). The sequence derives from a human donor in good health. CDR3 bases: TGCGCCAGCAGCCAAGGGGGGCGATATGAAGCTTTCTTT. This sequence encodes CASSQGGRYEAFF.